The following is a T cell receptor (beta chain) sequence with its context. Its antigen is unknown. After extraction with the RNeasy kit, roughly 0.5 to 1 ug of the RNA was reverse transcribed using random hexamers. It was immunoSEQ multiplex PCR that amplified TCR beta CDR3 across 54 Vbeta and 13 Jbeta. In TCRdb, the immunoSEQ multiplex PCR reads were re-called with MiXCR into one record per CDR3 protein. The sample consists of 80,000 to 90,000 distinct CDR3 sequences, 95% of them appearing once. The length of the CDR3 is 13 residues. The J segment lost 5 bases and the V segment lost 4 bases, leaving 5 bases of the junction unmatched. The germline gives CDR1 LGHNA, CDR2 YSLEER. The data stem from a study of CD8 T cells in Susac syndrome. FACS enriched CD8+ TEMRA cells, while bulk CD8+ and CD4+ were negatively isolated. Overall study findings and caveats: In its TCR sequencing and HLA analysis, the study acknowledged that the number of individuals was relatively small.

The source material was CD8+ T cells from PBMCs. The rearrangement uses TRBV4-3 and TRBJ2-7; 7 positions agree with TRBD1. The origin of this receptor is a human donor with Susac syndrome. CDR3 sequence: CASSLGTANEQYF. The CDR3 DNA sequence: TGCGCCAGCAGCCTCGGGACAGCGAACGAGCAGTACTTC.